This TCR beta chain originates from a study of cytomegalovirus exposure and HLA in healthy donors. Study context: Earlier work reported approximately 110 million unique TCR beta sequences from about 170 million T cells. Study-level points and caveats: There were under 200 TCR beta chains listed as cytomegalovirus-associated.

The PCR was carried out with 60 Vbeta primers and 13 Jbeta primers. This table comes from immunoSEQ multiplex PCR, and its TCRdb copy is limited to in-frame clones, with some not included. The sample consists of around 220,000 clones, 83% of them appearing once. Germline CDR1 and CDR2: SGHTS and YDEGEE. The V gene lost 2 bases and the J gene lost 6 bases, with 12 bases spanning the gap. This CDR3 is 14 amino acids long. To note about this clone: What it binds is not known.

The J gene is TRBJ2-1, the V gene TRBV5-8; TRBD2 might be the D (5 bases). The receptor was isolated from a girl aged 10 to 17 in good health and CMV-seronegative. Sample: PBMCs. The CDR3 protein is CASSFGRLGNEQFF. The DNA for the CDR3 is TGTGCCAGCAGCTTTGGGAGACTGGGCAATGAGCAGTTCTTC.